The source of this T cell receptor (beta chain) is a study of vaccination and CD4 T cells after COVID-19. Study-wide context: Each individual in the study obtained two doses of BNT162b2 or mRNA-1273 vaccine. Taking of post-vaccine samples occurred a median around 72 days after dose two (range 14 to 241).

Trimming removed 3 bases at V and 6 bases at J, with 6 bases between. Germline-derived CDR1 and CDR2 are DFQATT and SNEGSKA (reference sequence). This CDR3 is built from 11 residues. This sample's treatment: approximately nine-day PBMC culture with coronavirus spike peptide pools or control peptides (ViraFEST assay). After expanding antigen-specific T cells with peptide pools, ViraFEST sequenced their TCRs. About 1.8 million PBMCs went into each well for culture with around 10 IU/ml IL-2 and 10 ug/ml peptide pools. Oncomine TCR Beta short-read sequencing was applied to DNA from cultured CD4+ T cells. MiXCR, run by TCRdb on the PCR reads, gives a single entry per CDR3 protein. The sample has 20,000 to 25,000 distinct CDR3 sequences; around 43% are singletons. This clonotype showed up just a few times. Its antigen remains unidentified.

This receptor was identified in a human donor who had recovered from COVID-19. The chain is built from TRBV20-1 and TRBJ2-1; D call uncertain. The sample consisted of CD4+ T cells from blood, cultured in vitro. The CDR3 region has the DNA TGCAGTGCTAGGGACGGCAATGAGCAGTTCTTC. It is translated as CSARDGNEQFF.